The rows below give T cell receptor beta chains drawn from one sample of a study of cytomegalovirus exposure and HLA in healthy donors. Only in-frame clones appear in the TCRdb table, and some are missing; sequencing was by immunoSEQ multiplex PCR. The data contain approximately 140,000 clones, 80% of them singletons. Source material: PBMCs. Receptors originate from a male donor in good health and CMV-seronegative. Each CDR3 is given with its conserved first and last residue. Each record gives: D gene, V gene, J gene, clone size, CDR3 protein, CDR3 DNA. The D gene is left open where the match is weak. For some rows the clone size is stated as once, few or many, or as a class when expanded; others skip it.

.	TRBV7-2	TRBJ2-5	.	CASSDLSEETQYF	TGTGCCAGCAGCGACTTATCCGAAGAGACCCAGTACTTC
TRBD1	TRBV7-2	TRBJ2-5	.	CASSRDRYQETQYF	TGTGCCAGCAGTCGGGACAGGTACCAAGAGACCCAGTACTTC
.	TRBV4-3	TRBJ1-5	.	CASSQDTSPRQPQHF	TGCGCCAGCAGCCAAGATACCAGTCCCCGCCAGCCCCAGCATTTT
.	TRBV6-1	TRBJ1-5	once	CASSEEAKYQPQHF	TGTGCCAGCAGTGAAGAAGCTAAGTATCAGCCCCAGCATTTT
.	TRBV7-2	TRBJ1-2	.	CASSTQGLYGYTF	TGTGCCAGCAGCACCCAGGGGCTCTATGGCTACACCTTC
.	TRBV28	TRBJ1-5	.	CASSLRLESQNQPQHF	TGTGCCAGCAGTTTACGACTTGAGAGTCAGAATCAGCCCCAGCATTTT
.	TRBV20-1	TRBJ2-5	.	CSAREGLAQYF	TGCAGTGCTAGAGAGGGTTTAGCGCAGTACTTC
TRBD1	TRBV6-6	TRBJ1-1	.	CASRGQGENTEAFF	TGTGCCAGCAGGGGACAGGGAGAGAACACTGAAGCTTTCTTT
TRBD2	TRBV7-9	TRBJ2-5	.	CASSLEVSGEETQYF	TGTGCCAGCAGCTTAGAGGTTAGCGGGGAAGAGACCCAGTACTTC
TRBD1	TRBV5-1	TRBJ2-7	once	CASSLRTGWYEQYF	TGCGCCAGCAGCTTAAGGACAGGGTGGTACGAGCAGTACTTC
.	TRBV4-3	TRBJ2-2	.	CASSQVFSSRGELFF	TGCGCCAGCAGCCAAGTTTTCTCCTCGCGTGGGGAGCTGTTTTTT
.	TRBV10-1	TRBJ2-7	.	CASSAVLRGTTPYEQYF	TGCGCCAGCAGTGCAGTGTTGAGGGGGACTACACCCTACGAGCAGTACTTC
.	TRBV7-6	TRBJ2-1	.	CASSLRGYNEQFF	TGTGCCAGCAGCCTCAGGGGCTACAATGAGCAGTTCTTC
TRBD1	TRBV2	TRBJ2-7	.	CASSYGQAYTYEQYF	TGTGCCAGCAGCTATGGACAGGCCTACACCTACGAGCAGTACTTC
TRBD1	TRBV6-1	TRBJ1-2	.	CASSEPGGTGPFNF	TGTGCCAGCAGTGAACCAGGAGGGACAGGACCATTCAACTTC
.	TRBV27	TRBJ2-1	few	CASSLSGNEQFF	TGTGCCAGCTCTCTCAGCGGCAATGAGCAGTTCTTC
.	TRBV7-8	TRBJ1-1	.	CASSLGIYPPGTEAFF	TGTGCCAGCAGCTTAGGCATATATCCCCCAGGCACTGAAGCTTTCTTT
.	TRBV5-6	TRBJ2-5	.	CASSSTGSETQYF	TGTGCCAGCAGCTCGACTGGGTCCGAGACCCAGTACTTC
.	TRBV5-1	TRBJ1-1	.	CASIGQGNTEAFF	TGCGCCAGCATTGGGCAAGGGAACACTGAAGCTTTCTTT
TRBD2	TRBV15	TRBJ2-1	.	CATTSAGGSYNEQFF	TGTGCCACCACAAGCGCGGGGGGTTCTTACAATGAGCAGTTCTTC
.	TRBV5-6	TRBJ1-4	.	CASSFRAGEKLFF	TGTGCCAGCAGCTTTAGGGCGGGCGAAAAACTGTTTTTT
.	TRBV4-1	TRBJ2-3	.	CASSQDSGGVTITGTQYF	TGCGCCAGCAGCCAAGACTCAGGCGGGGTTACGATCACAGGTACGCAGTATTTT
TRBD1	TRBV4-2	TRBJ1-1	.	CASSQDPGTGMNTEAFF	TGTGCCAGCAGCCAAGATCCGGGGACAGGGATGAACACTGAAGCTTTCTTT
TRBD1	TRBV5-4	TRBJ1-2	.	CASSSGTGRVANYGYTF	TGTGCCAGCAGCTCCGGGACAGGGAGGGTGGCTAACTATGGCTACACCTTC
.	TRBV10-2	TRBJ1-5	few	CASSERVNQPQHF	TGCGCCAGCAGTGAACGCGTTAATCAGCCCCAGCATTTT
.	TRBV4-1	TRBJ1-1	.	CASSQVTLAPEAFF	TGCGCCAGCAGCCAAGTTACATTGGCACCTGAAGCTTTCTTT
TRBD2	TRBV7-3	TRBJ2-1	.	CASSVRGAGGHDEQFF	TGTGCCAGCAGCGTCCGGGGAGCGGGGGGGCATGATGAGCAGTTCTTC
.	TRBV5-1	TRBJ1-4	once	CASSPAGPLGKLFF	TGCGCCAGCAGCCCGGCGGGGCCTCTAGGAAAACTGTTTTTT
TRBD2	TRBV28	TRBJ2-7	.	CASSLAGGSYEQYF	TGTGCCAGCAGTTTAGCGGGGGGGTCTTACGAGCAGTACTTC